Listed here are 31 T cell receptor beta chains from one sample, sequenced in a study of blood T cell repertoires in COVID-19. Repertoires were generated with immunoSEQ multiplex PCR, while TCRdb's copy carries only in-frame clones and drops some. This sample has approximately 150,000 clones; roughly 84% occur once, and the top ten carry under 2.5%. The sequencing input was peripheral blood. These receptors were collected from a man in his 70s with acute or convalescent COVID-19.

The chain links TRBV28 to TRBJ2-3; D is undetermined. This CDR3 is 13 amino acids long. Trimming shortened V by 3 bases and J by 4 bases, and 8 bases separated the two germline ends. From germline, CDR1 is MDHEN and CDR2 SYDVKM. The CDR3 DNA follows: TGTGCCAGCAGTTTTCCAGCGTCAGATACGCAGTATTTT. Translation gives CASSFPASDTQYF.

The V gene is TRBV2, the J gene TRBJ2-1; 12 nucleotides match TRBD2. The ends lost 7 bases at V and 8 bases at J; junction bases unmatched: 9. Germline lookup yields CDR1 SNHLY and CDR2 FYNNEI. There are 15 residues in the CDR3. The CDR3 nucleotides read TGTGCCAGCACCGTCCGACTAGCGGGGGTGTATGAGCAGTTCTTC. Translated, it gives CASTVRLAGVYEQFF. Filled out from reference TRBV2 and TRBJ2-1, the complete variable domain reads EPEVTQTPSHQVTQMGQEVILRCVPISNHLYFYWYRQILGQKVEFLVSFYNNEISEKSEIFDDQFSVERPDGSNFTLKIRSTKLEDSAMYFCASTVRLAGVYEQFFGPGTRLTVL.

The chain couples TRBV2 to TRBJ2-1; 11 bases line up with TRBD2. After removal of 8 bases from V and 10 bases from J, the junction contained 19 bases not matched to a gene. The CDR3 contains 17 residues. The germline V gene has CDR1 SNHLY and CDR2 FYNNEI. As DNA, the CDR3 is TGTGCCAGCTATGGACCTGGACTAGCGGGTCCCGGGGGGGAGCAGTTCTTC. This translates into CASYGPGLAGPGGEQFF.

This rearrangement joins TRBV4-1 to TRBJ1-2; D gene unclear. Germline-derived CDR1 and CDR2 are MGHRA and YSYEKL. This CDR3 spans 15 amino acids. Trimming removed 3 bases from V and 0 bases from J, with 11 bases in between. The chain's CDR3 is CASSQAHPTNYGYTF. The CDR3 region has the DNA TGCGCCAGCAGCCAGGCCCATCCAACTAACTATGGCTACACCTTC.

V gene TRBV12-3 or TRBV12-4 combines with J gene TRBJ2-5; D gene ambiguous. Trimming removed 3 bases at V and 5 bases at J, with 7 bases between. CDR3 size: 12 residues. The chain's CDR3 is CASSLAAETQYF. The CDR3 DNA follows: TGTGCCAGCAGTTTGGCAGCGGAGACCCAGTACTTC.

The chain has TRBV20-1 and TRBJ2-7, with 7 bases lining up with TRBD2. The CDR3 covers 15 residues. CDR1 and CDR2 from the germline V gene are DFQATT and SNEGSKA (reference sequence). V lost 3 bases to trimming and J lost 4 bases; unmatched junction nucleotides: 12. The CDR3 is CSASWGGVLPYEQYF. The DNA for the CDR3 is TGCAGTGCTAGTTGGGGGGGTGTGTTACCGTACGAGCAGTACTTC.

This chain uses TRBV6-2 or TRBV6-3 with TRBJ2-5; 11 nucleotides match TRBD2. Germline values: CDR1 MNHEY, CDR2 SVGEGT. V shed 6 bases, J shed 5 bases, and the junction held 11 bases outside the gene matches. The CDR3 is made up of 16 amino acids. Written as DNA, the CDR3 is TGTGCCAGCAGCATAGCGGGAGGGCCGTTACGCGAGACCCAGTACTTC. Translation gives CASSIAGGPLRETQYF.

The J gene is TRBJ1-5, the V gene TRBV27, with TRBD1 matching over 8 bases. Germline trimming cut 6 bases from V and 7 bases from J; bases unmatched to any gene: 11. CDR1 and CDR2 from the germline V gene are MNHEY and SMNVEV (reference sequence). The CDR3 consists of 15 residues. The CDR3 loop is CASRQDRDARQPQHF. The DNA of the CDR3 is TGTGCCAGCAGGCAGGACAGGGACGCAAGGCAGCCCCAGCATTTT.

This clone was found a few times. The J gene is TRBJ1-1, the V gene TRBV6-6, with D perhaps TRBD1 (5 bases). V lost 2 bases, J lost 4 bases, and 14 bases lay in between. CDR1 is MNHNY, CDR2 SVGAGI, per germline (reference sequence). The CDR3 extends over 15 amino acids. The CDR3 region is CASSYQGGGVTEAFF. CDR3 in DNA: TGTGCCAGCAGTTACCAAGGTGGGGGGGTCACTGAAGCTTTCTTT.

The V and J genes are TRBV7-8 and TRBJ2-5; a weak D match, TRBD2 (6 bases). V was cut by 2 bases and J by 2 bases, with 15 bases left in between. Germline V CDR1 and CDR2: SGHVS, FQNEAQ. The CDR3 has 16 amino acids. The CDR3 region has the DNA TGTGCCAGCAGCTTATTGGGGTCAGGGAGGCAAGAGACCCAGTACTTC. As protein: CASSLLGSGRQETQYF.

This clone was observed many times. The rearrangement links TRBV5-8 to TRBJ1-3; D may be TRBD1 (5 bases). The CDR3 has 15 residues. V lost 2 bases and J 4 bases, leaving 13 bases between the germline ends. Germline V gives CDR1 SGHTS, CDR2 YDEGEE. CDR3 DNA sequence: TGTGCCAGCAGCTTAGGGGAGGCAGGCGGAAACACCATATATTTT. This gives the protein CASSLGEAGGNTIYF.

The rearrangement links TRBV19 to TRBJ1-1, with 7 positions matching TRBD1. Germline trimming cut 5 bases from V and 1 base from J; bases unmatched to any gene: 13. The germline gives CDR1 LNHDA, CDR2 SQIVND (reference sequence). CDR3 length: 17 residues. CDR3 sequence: CASSYLGGSPQNTEAFF. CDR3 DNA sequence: TGTGCCAGTAGTTACCTAGGGGGCTCGCCCCAGAACACTGAAGCTTTCTTT.

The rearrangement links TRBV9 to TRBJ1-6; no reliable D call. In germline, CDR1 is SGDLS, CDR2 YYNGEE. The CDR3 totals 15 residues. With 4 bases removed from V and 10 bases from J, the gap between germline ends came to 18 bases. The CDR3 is CASSPIGSAESPLHF. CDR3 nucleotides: TGTGCCAGCAGCCCTATCGGGTCCGCGGAATCACCCCTCCACTTT.

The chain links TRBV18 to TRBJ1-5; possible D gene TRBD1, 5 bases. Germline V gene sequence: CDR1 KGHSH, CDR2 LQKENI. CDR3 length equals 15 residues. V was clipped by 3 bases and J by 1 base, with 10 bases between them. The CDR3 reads CASSPPGLSNQPQHF. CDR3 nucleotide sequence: TGTGCCAGCTCACCCCCAGGGTTAAGCAATCAGCCCCAGCATTTT.

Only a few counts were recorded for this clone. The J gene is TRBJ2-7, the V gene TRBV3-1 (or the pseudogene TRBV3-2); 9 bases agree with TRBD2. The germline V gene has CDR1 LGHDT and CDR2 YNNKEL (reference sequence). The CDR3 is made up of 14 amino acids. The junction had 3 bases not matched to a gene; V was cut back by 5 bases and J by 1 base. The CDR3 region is CASSSAGGSYEQYF. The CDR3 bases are TGTGCCAGCAGCTCAGCGGGGGGTTCCTACGAGCAGTACTTC.

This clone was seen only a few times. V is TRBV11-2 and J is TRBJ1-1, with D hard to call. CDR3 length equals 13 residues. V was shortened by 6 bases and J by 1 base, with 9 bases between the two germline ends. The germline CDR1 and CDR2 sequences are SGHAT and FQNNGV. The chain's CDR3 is CASRSTPNTEAFF. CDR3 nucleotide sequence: TGTGCCAGCAGATCGACTCCGAACACTGAAGCTTTCTTT.

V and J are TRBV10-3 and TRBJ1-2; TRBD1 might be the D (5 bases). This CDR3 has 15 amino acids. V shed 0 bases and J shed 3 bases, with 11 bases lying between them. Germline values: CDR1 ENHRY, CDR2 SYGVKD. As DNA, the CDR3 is TGTGCCATCAGTGAGTCCCGCGACAGACACTATGGCTACACCTTC. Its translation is CAISESRDRHYGYTF.

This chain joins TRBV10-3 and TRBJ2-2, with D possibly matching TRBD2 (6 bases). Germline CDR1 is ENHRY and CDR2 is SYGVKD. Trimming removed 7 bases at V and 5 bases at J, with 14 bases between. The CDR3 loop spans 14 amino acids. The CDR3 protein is CAINSEGKTGELFF. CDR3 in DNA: TGTGCCATCAATTCGGAGGGGAAAACCGGGGAGCTGTTTTTT.

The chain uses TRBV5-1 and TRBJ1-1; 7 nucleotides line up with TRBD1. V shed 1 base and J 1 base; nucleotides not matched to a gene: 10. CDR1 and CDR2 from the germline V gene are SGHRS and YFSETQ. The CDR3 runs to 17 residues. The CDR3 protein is CASSLWGSTGANTEAFF. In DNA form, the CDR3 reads TGCGCCAGCAGCTTGTGGGGCTCAACAGGGGCGAACACTGAAGCTTTCTTT.

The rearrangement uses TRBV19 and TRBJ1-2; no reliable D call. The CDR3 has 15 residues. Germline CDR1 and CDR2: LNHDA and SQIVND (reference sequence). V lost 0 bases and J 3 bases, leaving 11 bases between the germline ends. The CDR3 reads CASSIDSQFDYGYTF. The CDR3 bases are TGTGCCAGTAGTATAGATTCACAGTTCGACTATGGCTACACCTTC.

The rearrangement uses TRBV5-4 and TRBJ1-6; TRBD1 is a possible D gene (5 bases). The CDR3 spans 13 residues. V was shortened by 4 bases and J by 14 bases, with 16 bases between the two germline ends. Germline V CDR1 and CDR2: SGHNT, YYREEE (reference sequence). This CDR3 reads CASSPWGDLSLHF. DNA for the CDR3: TGTGCCAGCAGCCCCTGGGGGGATCTTTCCCTCCACTTT.

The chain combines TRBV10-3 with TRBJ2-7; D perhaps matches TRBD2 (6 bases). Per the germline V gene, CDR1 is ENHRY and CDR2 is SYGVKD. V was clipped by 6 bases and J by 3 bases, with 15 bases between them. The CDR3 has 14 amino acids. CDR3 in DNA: TGTGCCATCAGCACGGGGGATAAAGGCTACGAGCAGTACTTC. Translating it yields CAISTGDKGYEQYF.

This chain's CDR3 is CASRGQNNQPQHF. The DNA for the CDR3 is TGTGCCAGCCGGGGACAGAACAATCAGCCCCAGCATTTT. V and J are TRBV6-5 and TRBJ1-5; 7 positions match TRBD1. V shed 8 bases, J shed 3 bases, and the junction held 4 bases outside the gene matches. CDR1 MNHEY and CDR2 SVGAGI come from the germline V gene. The CDR3 is 13 amino acids.

This chain's CDR3 is CASSQDQGHTYEQYF. The CDR3 DNA follows: TGTGCCAGCAGCCAAGATCAGGGGCATACCTACGAGCAGTACTTC. The V call is TRBV14, the J call TRBJ2-7; maybe TRBD1 (6 bases). CDR1 is SGHDN, CDR2 FVKESK, per germline. The CDR3 consists of 15 residues. V was shortened by 0 bases and J by 2 bases, with 11 bases between the two germline ends. The full variable domain, rest sourced from reference TRBV14 and TRBJ2-7, is EAGVTQFPSHSVIEKGQTVTLRCDPISGHDNLYWYRRVMGKEIKFLLHFVKESKQDESGMPNNRFLAERTGGTYSTLKVQPAELEDSGVYFCASSQDQGHTYEQYFGPGTRLTVT.

The CDR3 loop is CASSKNGDSPLHF. CDR3 sequence (DNA): TGTGCCAGCAGCAAAAACGGGGATTCACCCCTCCACTTT. The rearrangement uses TRBV6-5 and TRBJ1-6; D remains ambiguous. The CDR3 sequence is 13 residues long. V lost 6 bases to trimming and J lost 8 bases, with 11 bases between them. CDR1 is MNHEY and CDR2 is SVGAGI in the germline V gene.

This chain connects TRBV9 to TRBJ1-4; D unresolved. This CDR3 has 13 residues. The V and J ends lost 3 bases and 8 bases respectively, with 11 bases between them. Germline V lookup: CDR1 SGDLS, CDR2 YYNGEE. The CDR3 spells CASSASDLEKLFF. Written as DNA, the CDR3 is TGTGCCAGCAGCGCCAGCGACTTGGAAAAACTGTTTTTT. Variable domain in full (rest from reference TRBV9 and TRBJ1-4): DSGVTQTPKHLITATGQRVTLRCSPRSGDLSVYWYQQSLDQGLQFLIQYYNGEERAKGNILERFSAQQFPDLHSELNLSSLELGDSALYFCASSASDLEKLFFGSGTQLSVL.

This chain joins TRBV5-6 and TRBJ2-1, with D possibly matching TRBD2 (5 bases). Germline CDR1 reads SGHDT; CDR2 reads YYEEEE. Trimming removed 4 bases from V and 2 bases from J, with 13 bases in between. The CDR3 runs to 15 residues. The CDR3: CASSPSGGPYNEQFF. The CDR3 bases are TGTGCCAGCAGCCCCAGCGGAGGCCCCTACAATGAGCAGTTCTTC.

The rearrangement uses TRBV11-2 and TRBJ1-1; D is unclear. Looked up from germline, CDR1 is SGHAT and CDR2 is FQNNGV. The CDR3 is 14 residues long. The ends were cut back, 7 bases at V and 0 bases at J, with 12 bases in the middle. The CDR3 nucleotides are TGTGCCAGCACCCTGAGGGAAATGAACACTGAAGCTTTCTTT. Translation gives CASTLREMNTEAFF. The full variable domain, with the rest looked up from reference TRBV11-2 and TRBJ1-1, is EAGVAQSPRYKIIEKRQSVAFWCNPISGHATLYWYQQILGQGPKLLIQFQNNGVVDDSQLPKDRFSAERLKGVDSTLKIQPAKLEDSAVYLCASTLREMNTEAFFGQGTRLTVV.

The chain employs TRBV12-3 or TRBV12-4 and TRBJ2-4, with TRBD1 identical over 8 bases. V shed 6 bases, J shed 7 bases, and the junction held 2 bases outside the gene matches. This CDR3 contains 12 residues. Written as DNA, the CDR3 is TGTGCCAGCAGAAGGACAGGGAACATTCAGTACTTC. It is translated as CASRRTGNIQYF.

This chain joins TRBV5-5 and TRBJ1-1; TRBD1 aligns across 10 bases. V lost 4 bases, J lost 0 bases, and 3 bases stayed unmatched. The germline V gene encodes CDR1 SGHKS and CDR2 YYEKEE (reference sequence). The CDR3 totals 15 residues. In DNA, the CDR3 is TGTGCCAGCAGCGGGGGGACAGGGGTGAACACTGAAGCTTTCTTT. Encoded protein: CASSGGTGVNTEAFF. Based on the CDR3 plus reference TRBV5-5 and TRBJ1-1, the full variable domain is DAGVTQSPTHLIKTRGQQVTLRCSPISGHKSVSWYQQVLGQGPQFIFQYYEKEERGRGNFPDRFSARQFPNYSSELNVNALLLGDSALYLCASSGGTGVNTEAFFGQGTRLTVV.

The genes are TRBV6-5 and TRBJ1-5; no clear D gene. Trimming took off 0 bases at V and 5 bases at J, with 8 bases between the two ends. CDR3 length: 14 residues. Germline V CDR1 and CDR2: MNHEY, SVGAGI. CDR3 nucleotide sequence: TGTGCCAGCAGTTACTCGCGTATCGATCAGCCCCAGCATTTT. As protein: CASSYSRIDQPQHF.